This is a list of T cell receptor beta chains from one sample in a study of blood T cell repertoires in COVID-19. The assay was immunoSEQ multiplex PCR, and TCRdb's table has in-frame clones only and misses some. Of approximately 190,000 clones detected, around 80% appear once; the ten largest clones hold approximately 15%. Sequencing was carried out using peripheral blood. These receptor sequences come from a man younger than 40 with active or convalescent COVID-19. CDR3s include the opening cysteine and the closing phenylalanine or tryptophan. D genes are given only for firm matches. Only part of the rows carry a size: once, few, many, or a class if the clone is expanded.

clone size: -; J gene: TRBJ2-3; V gene: TRBV5-1; D gene: -; CDR3 DNA: TGCGCCAGCAGCTTGGACAGGACCACAGATACGCAGTATTTT; CDR3 protein: CASSLDRTTDTQYF
clone size: -; J gene: TRBJ2-5; V gene: TRBV10-3; D gene: TRBD2; CDR3 DNA: TGTGCCATCAGTGACGCCACCGGTGGACTAGCGGGGGGGCCCGAGACCCAGTACTTC; CDR3 protein: CAISDATGGLAGGPETQYF
clone size: -; J gene: TRBJ2-3; V gene: TRBV6-6; D gene: TRBD1; CDR3 DNA: TGTGCCAGCAGTCGAGATAAACGGACAGGGGGCACGCGGGGAGATACGCAGTATTTT; CDR3 protein: CASSRDKRTGGTRGDTQYF
clone size: -; J gene: TRBJ2-1; V gene: TRBV5-4; D gene: TRBD2; CDR3 DNA: TGTGCCAGCAACCTAGCGGGACCATACAATGAGCAGTTCTTC; CDR3 protein: CASNLAGPYNEQFF
clone size: -; J gene: TRBJ2-2; V gene: TRBV7-2; D gene: TRBD2; CDR3 DNA: TGTGCCAGCAGCTTGGGACTAGCGGGAGGAGTGTCCTCCGGGGAGCTGTTTTTT; CDR3 protein: CASSLGLAGGVSSGELFF
clone size: -; J gene: TRBJ2-5; V gene: TRBV5-6; D gene: TRBD2; CDR3 DNA: TGTGCCAGCAGCTTGGGGCCTAGCGGGGGCCAGGAAGAGACCCAGTACTTC; CDR3 protein: CASSLGPSGGQEETQYF
clone size: once; J gene: TRBJ1-5; V gene: TRBV30; D gene: TRBD1; CDR3 DNA: TGTGCCTGGGGGGGACAGGGGAATCAGCCCCAGCATTTT; CDR3 protein: CAWGGQGNQPQHF
clone size: -; J gene: TRBJ1-3; V gene: TRBV5-5; D gene: -; CDR3 DNA: TGTGCCAGCAGCTTGGATTGGGGGGGTGGAAACACCATATATTTT; CDR3 protein: CASSLDWGGGNTIYF
clone size: -; J gene: TRBJ2-7; V gene: TRBV7-9; D gene: -; CDR3 DNA: TGTGCCAGCAGCTTAGCGCCCACTGCCACCTACGAGCAGTACTTC; CDR3 protein: CASSLAPTATYEQYF
clone size: once; J gene: TRBJ1-5; V gene: TRBV30; D gene: TRBD1; CDR3 DNA: TGTGCCTGGAGTGATGGGGGACAGCCTAATCAGCCCCAGCATTTT; CDR3 protein: CAWSDGGQPNQPQHF
clone size: -; J gene: TRBJ2-2; V gene: TRBV7-6; D gene: -; CDR3 DNA: TGTGCCAGCAGTCCTATCAACGCTAACACCGGGGAGCTGTTTTTT; CDR3 protein: CASSPINANTGELFF
clone size: -; J gene: TRBJ2-7; V gene: TRBV11-2; D gene: -; CDR3 DNA: TGTGCCAGCAGCTCCTACATGGAGGGCGGCTACGAGCAGTACTTC; CDR3 protein: CASSSYMEGGYEQYF
clone size: once; J gene: TRBJ2-7; V gene: TRBV18; D gene: -; CDR3 DNA: TGTGCCAGCTCACCACCCCAGGATCCCTACGAGCAGTACTTC; CDR3 protein: CASSPPQDPYEQYF
clone size: -; J gene: TRBJ2-1; V gene: TRBV7-8; D gene: TRBD2; CDR3 DNA: TGTGCCAGCAGCTCGGGACTAGCGGGGGGGGCCTCCTACAATGAGCAGTTCTTC; CDR3 protein: CASSSGLAGGASYNEQFF
clone size: few; J gene: TRBJ2-3; V gene: TRBV10-1; D gene: -; CDR3 DNA: TGCGCCAGCAGCCGGACAGGCACAGATACGCAGTATTTT; CDR3 protein: CASSRTGTDTQYF
clone size: -; J gene: TRBJ2-3; V gene: TRBV5-5; D gene: -; CDR3 DNA: TGTGCCAGCAGCCGGGCGGGCAAGCCATTCACAGATACGCAGTATTTT; CDR3 protein: CASSRAGKPFTDTQYF
clone size: -; J gene: TRBJ1-2; V gene: TRBV13; D gene: -; CDR3 DNA: TGTGCCAGCAGCTTGACGGGAAACTATGGCTACACCTTC; CDR3 protein: CASSLTGNYGYTF
clone size: few; J gene: TRBJ1-4; V gene: TRBV3-1/TRBV3-2; D gene: TRBD1; CDR3 DNA: TGTGCCAGCAGCCAGGCCGCTACAGGGGTGGGCGAAAAACTGTTTTTT; CDR3 protein: CASSQAATGVGEKLFF
clone size: -; J gene: TRBJ2-1; V gene: TRBV20-1; D gene: -; CDR3 DNA: TGCAGTGCTAGGTCGGCCGGGGAGCAGTTCTTC; CDR3 protein: CSARSAGEQFF
clone size: -; J gene: TRBJ1-4; V gene: TRBV10-3; D gene: -; CDR3 DNA: TGTGCCATCAGTGAGGAGAATGAAAAACTGTTTTTT; CDR3 protein: CAISEENEKLFF
clone size: once; J gene: TRBJ1-1; V gene: TRBV30; D gene: -; CDR3 DNA: TGTGCCTATAGTCGAGGGAACACTGAAGCTTTCTTT; CDR3 protein: CAYSRGNTEAFF
clone size: few; J gene: TRBJ2-5; V gene: TRBV7-7; D gene: TRBD2; CDR3 DNA: TGTGCTAGCAGCTTAGGATTAGCGGGACCCCAAGAGACCCAGTACTTC; CDR3 protein: CASSLGLAGPQETQYF
clone size: once; J gene: TRBJ1-2; V gene: TRBV5-1; D gene: -; CDR3 DNA: TGCGCCAGCAGCTTGGAGGGGCCAGTGGATGGCTACACCTTC; CDR3 protein: CASSLEGPVDGYTF
clone size: -; J gene: TRBJ2-7; V gene: TRBV7-9; D gene: TRBD2; CDR3 DNA: TGTGCCAGCAGCCCAAGGAGGCTAGCGGGAGCGTCCTACGAGCAGTACTTC; CDR3 protein: CASSPRRLAGASYEQYF
clone size: -; J gene: TRBJ1-2; V gene: TRBV7-9; D gene: TRBD1; CDR3 DNA: TGTGCCAGCAGCTTCAGGGACAGGGATGGCTACACCTTC; CDR3 protein: CASSFRDRDGYTF
clone size: -; J gene: TRBJ1-2; V gene: TRBV7-2; D gene: -; CDR3 DNA: TGTGCCAGCAGCCCTCGTCTCGGGGGCTACACCTTC; CDR3 protein: CASSPRLGGYTF
clone size: -; J gene: TRBJ2-5; V gene: TRBV27; D gene: -; CDR3 DNA: TGTGCCAGCAGTCCAGTCGGGGTGTACCAAGAGACCCAGTACTTC; CDR3 protein: CASSPVGVYQETQYF
clone size: -; J gene: TRBJ2-5; V gene: TRBV11-3; D gene: -; CDR3 DNA: TGTGCCAGCAGCCAGGACAGAATCCAAGAGACCCAGTACTTC; CDR3 protein: CASSQDRIQETQYF
clone size: -; J gene: TRBJ1-2; V gene: TRBV29-1; D gene: TRBD1; CDR3 DNA: TGCAGCGTTGCCCAGGGGACAGGACCTAACTATGGCTACACCTTC; CDR3 protein: CSVAQGTGPNYGYTF
clone size: -; J gene: TRBJ1-3; V gene: TRBV5-6; D gene: -; CDR3 DNA: TGTGCCAGCAGCTTGGACTGGAGCTCTGGAAACACCATATATTTT; CDR3 protein: CASSLDWSSGNTIYF
clone size: -; J gene: TRBJ1-6; V gene: TRBV5-1; D gene: TRBD1; CDR3 DNA: TGCGCCAGCAGCCCCGTGGGACAGGGTAATTCACCCCTCCACTTT; CDR3 protein: CASSPVGQGNSPLHF
clone size: -; J gene: TRBJ1-1; V gene: TRBV6-5; D gene: -; CDR3 DNA: TGTGCCAGCAGTTACTCCGCCGACATATACACTGAAGCTTTCTTT; CDR3 protein: CASSYSADIYTEAFF
clone size: -; J gene: TRBJ1-1; V gene: TRBV19; D gene: TRBD1; CDR3 DNA: TGTGCCAGTAGTATAACTGGGACAGGGGTAACTGAAGCTTTCTTT; CDR3 protein: CASSITGTGVTEAFF
clone size: -; J gene: TRBJ2-7; V gene: TRBV5-6; D gene: -; CDR3 DNA: TGTGCCAGCAGCCAGTCAGGATCCTACGAGCAGTACTTC; CDR3 protein: CASSQSGSYEQYF
clone size: -; J gene: TRBJ1-3; V gene: TRBV11-2; D gene: -; CDR3 DNA: TGTGCCAGCAGCCCACCAACCGGGTCTATCTCTGGAAACACCATATATTTT; CDR3 protein: CASSPPTGSISGNTIYF
clone size: few; J gene: TRBJ2-2; V gene: TRBV5-1; D gene: TRBD2; CDR3 DNA: TGCGCCAGCAGCGCACTAGCGGGAGAACTCCGTAGCACCGGGGAGCTGTTTTTT; CDR3 protein: CASSALAGELRSTGELFF
clone size: -; J gene: TRBJ1-4; V gene: TRBV4-1; D gene: -; CDR3 DNA: TGCGCCAGCAGCGAACTGTTTACAGGGGAAAAACTGTTTTTT; CDR3 protein: CASSELFTGEKLFF
clone size: -; J gene: TRBJ2-1; V gene: TRBV24-1; D gene: -; CDR3 DNA: TGTGCCACCAGTCGGGGGAGCTCCTACAATGAGCAGTTCTTC; CDR3 protein: CATSRGSSYNEQFF
clone size: -; J gene: TRBJ1-1; V gene: TRBV5-1; D gene: -; CDR3 DNA: TGCGCCAGCAGCGTCCGCAGGATGATGAACACTGAAGCTTTCTTT; CDR3 protein: CASSVRRMMNTEAFF
clone size: -; J gene: TRBJ2-1; V gene: TRBV18; D gene: TRBD2; CDR3 DNA: TGTGCCAGCTCACCAGGTAGCGGGAGGCTCAATGAGCAGTTCTTC; CDR3 protein: CASSPGSGRLNEQFF
clone size: -; J gene: TRBJ1-4; V gene: TRBV30; D gene: -; CDR3 DNA: TGTGCCTGGGCAGTCCGGGAAAAACTGTTTTTT; CDR3 protein: CAWAVREKLFF
clone size: -; J gene: TRBJ2-3; V gene: TRBV27; D gene: TRBD2; CDR3 DNA: TGTGCCAGCAGTGGACTAGCGGGGGGCGTAGATACGCAGTATTTT; CDR3 protein: CASSGLAGGVDTQYF
clone size: -; J gene: TRBJ1-3; V gene: TRBV5-1; D gene: -; CDR3 DNA: TGCGCCAGCAGCTTGGACAGGGAGGGAAACACCATATATTTT; CDR3 protein: CASSLDREGNTIYF
clone size: few; J gene: TRBJ2-1; V gene: TRBV19; D gene: TRBD2; CDR3 DNA: TGTGCCAGTGGCCGGACCGGGACTAGCGGATACAATGAGCAGTTCTTC; CDR3 protein: CASGRTGTSGYNEQFF
clone size: -; J gene: TRBJ1-2; V gene: TRBV7-3; D gene: TRBD1; CDR3 DNA: TGTGCCAGCAGCCCGGGACAGTATAATGGCTACACCTTC; CDR3 protein: CASSPGQYNGYTF
clone size: -; J gene: TRBJ2-7; V gene: TRBV29-1; D gene: TRBD1; CDR3 DNA: TGCAGCGTTGGTCTGACAGGGCTCTCCTACGAGCAGTACTTC; CDR3 protein: CSVGLTGLSYEQYF
clone size: -; J gene: TRBJ2-1; V gene: TRBV7-2; D gene: TRBD2; CDR3 DNA: TGTGCCAGCAGCCTAAAGACTAGCGTTGAGCAGTTCTTC; CDR3 protein: CASSLKTSVEQFF
clone size: -; J gene: TRBJ2-5; V gene: TRBV21-1; D gene: -; CDR3 DNA: TGTGCCAGCACCCTAGTGCAGGGAAGGGAAAGAGCCCAGTACTTC; CDR3 protein: CASTLVQGRERAQYF
clone size: -; J gene: TRBJ1-2; V gene: TRBV3-1/TRBV3-2; D gene: TRBD1; CDR3 DNA: TGTGCCAGCGAGGGGACAGCTTATGGCTACACCTTC; CDR3 protein: CASEGTAYGYTF
clone size: -; J gene: TRBJ2-4; V gene: TRBV7-9; D gene: -; CDR3 DNA: TGTGCCAGCAGCTTACTCTACAGCGAGAGGGACATTCAGTACTTC; CDR3 protein: CASSLLYSERDIQYF
clone size: few; J gene: TRBJ2-1; V gene: TRBV4-1; D gene: TRBD2; CDR3 DNA: TGCGCCAGCAGCCAAGAAGTGCCTAGCGGGGGGGTTATGGATGAGCAGTTCTTC; CDR3 protein: CASSQEVPSGGVMDEQFF
clone size: once; J gene: TRBJ1-6; V gene: TRBV7-9; D gene: -; CDR3 DNA: TGTGCCAGCAGCTTAGACAGGGCGAATAATTCACCCCTCCACTTT; CDR3 protein: CASSLDRANNSPLHF
clone size: -; J gene: TRBJ1-5; V gene: TRBV2; D gene: TRBD1; CDR3 DNA: TGTGCCAGCAGTGAACTGACAGGGGCACTGCCCCAGCATTTT; CDR3 protein: CASSELTGALPQHF
clone size: once; J gene: TRBJ1-1; V gene: TRBV6-4; D gene: -; CDR3 DNA: TGTGCCAGCAGACAGGGACGGAACACTGAAGCTTTCTTT; CDR3 protein: CASRQGRNTEAFF
clone size: -; J gene: TRBJ1-6; V gene: TRBV4-1; D gene: TRBD1; CDR3 DNA: TGCGCCACCAGGGGGGGGGCTGGTTCACCCCTCCACTTT; CDR3 protein: CATRGGAGSPLHF
clone size: -; J gene: TRBJ1-5; V gene: TRBV30; D gene: TRBD1; CDR3 DNA: TGTGCCTGGAGTTCGACGACAGGGAATCAGCCCCAGCATTTT; CDR3 protein: CAWSSTTGNQPQHF
clone size: -; J gene: TRBJ2-5; V gene: TRBV7-6; D gene: -; CDR3 DNA: TGTGCCAGCAGCTTAGGCGCGGGGGCGGTTACCACCCAGTACTTC; CDR3 protein: CASSLGAGAVTTQYF